Listed here is a single T cell receptor (beta chain). Its specific antigen is unknown. Qualities for individual bases were not recorded, and no much larger clone is one base off. This sample was included in a study of T cell clones after liver transplantation (dated by TCRdb to between 2017 and 2020). In terms of the full investigation: The samples were obtained from ITN030ST, a randomized trial that attempted immunosuppression withdrawal within 2 years after liver transplantation. Donor-reactive T cell clones were identified by TCRbeta sequencing following a pre-transplant mixed lymphocyte reaction and were subsequently tracked in post-transplant blood. As an antigen-independent comparator for donor-reactive sequences, third party-reactive TCRbeta sequences were also identified from pre-transplant MLRs. Three of the eight recipients were HCV-positive; the others were transplanted for non-autoimmune, non-viral indications. Subjects received no induction therapy and standard immunosuppression until randomization at 12-24 months post-transplant. To count as tolerant, a recipient had to stay completely off immunosuppression for at least one year without liver enzymes climbing beyond twice the upper limit of normal. Blood samples were taken pre-transplant, pre-randomization before withdrawal, and post-randomization after full withdrawal or failed withdrawal. A cohort of 8 liver transplant recipients was studied, of whom 3 were classified as tolerant and 5 as non-tolerant. What the study reported, not specific to this receptor: A greater decline was seen for donor-reactive sequences than for third party-reactive sequences, suggesting partial antigen-specific deletion unrelated to withdrawal success. After accounting for repertoire turnover, donor-reactive detection was significantly reduced in 7 of 8 subjects for CD4 and 8 of 8 for CD8. Conclusions were preliminary, limited by small, heterogeneous patient numbers and non-standardized post-transplant time points. Without allograft tissue specimens, donor-reactive T cells may have migrated into the graft rather than being deleted. In most of the 8 subjects, regardless of tolerance or HCV status, circulating donor-reactive CD4 TCRbeta sequences dropped significantly post-transplant. Low numbers of available donor cells limited the measurable donor-reactive repertoire in two subjects.

High-throughput TCRbeta CDR3 sequencing of frozen genomic DNA was performed by immunoSEQ, including PCR amplification, mapping, bias correction and internal controls. The source study handled its data this way. Only productive rearrangements were retained, with each unique TCRbeta sequence defined by its CDR3 nucleotide sequence together with its V and J gene. For classification of a sequence as donor-reactive, at least 5-fold expansion in CFSE-low cells relative to unstimulated pre-transplant cells and a frequency of at least 0.01% were required. Minimum frequency thresholds were set for each subject based on the unstimulated sample with the lowest template count, ensuring at least 90% detection power. Jensen-Shannon divergence between the top 1000 TCRbeta sequences after and before transplant was used to measure repertoire turnover. Changes in detection of donor-reactive sequences were tested with two-sided Fisher's exact tests. TCRdb took this table from immuneACCESS and kept in-frame rearrangements with V and J called. Such tables lack part of the clones; where checked against another copy, unresolved V genes explain under half of the gap, and the rest is unexplained. That table is the source of V, J and clone size, and D and trimming were worked out from the DNA. For this sample there are over 90,000 clones; under 90% appear just once. Jointly, the top ten make up approximately 3% of the sample.

From the cysteine through the phenylalanine, the CDR3 covers 15 amino acids. The read is trimmed to its CDR3 DNA, 45 bases read in frame from base 1. Reading the germline V gene gives CDR1 SGHTA and CDR2 FQGNSA. V is trimmed back by 5 bases and J by 4 bases, and the junction contains 5 bases that no gene match accounts for. Unstimulated PBMCs, after thawing, were stained for CD3, CD4 and CD8 and then FACS-sorted into CD3+CD4+ and CD3+CD8+ populations. Each of the 8 studied subjects was randomized to immunosuppression withdrawal. The Qiagen DNeasy Blood and Tissue Kit was used for genomic DNA isolation.

This chain is built from TRBV7-2 and TRBJ2-6, and 7 bases in between align with TRBD1. This clonotype originated in a human patient who received a liver transplant. Because of the transplant, the T cells may be the graft donor's rather than the patient's own. Specimen: CD4+ T cells from blood, collected around 50 months after liver transplant. The DNA sequence reads TGTGCCAGCAGCCACGACAGGGCCGGGGCCAACGTCCTGACTTTC. Its product reads: CASSHDRAGANVLTF.